These T cell receptor beta chains were read from a single sample in a study of blood T cells in healthy people across ages. TCRdb reprocessed the 5' RACE reads with MiXCR, giving one entry per CDR3 protein. Here the sample spans roughly 800,000 distinct CDR3 sequences, 25% being singletons. These data also featured in a second study, about T cells of mothers and their children.

The sequencing sample was made of blood. The receptors shown here come from a boy younger than 18 in good health. Both conserved end residues are part of each CDR3. A D gene is named only where the DNA matches it firmly. The listing skips clone size in some rows; elsewhere it reads once, few, many or a size class.

13	TRBV6-4	-	TRBJ2-1	-	TGTGCCAGCAGTGATACGGGACTCAATGAGCAGTTCTTC	CASSDTGLNEQFF
14	TRBV5-1	-	TRBJ2-5	-	TGCGCCAGCAGCTTGTATAGCGAGGGGGAGACCCAGTACTTC	CASSLYSEGETQYF
15	TRBV11-3	-	TRBJ1-4	-	TGTGCCAGCAGCTTATGGGATCGGGGCCGGGAAAAACTGTTTTTT	CASSLWDRGREKLFF
16	TRBV7-2	-	TRBJ2-2	few	TGTGCCAGCAGCTTAGCGCAGGGTGGGAACACCGGGGAGCTGTTTTTT	CASSLAQGGNTGELFF
14	TRBV15	-	TRBJ2-7	few	TGTGCCACCAGCAGGCCAGGTTTATCCTACGAGCAGTACTTC	CATSRPGLSYEQYF
12	TRBV20-1	-	TRBJ1-4	-	TGCAGTGCCAACAGACGGACTGAAAAACTGTTTTTT	CSANRRTEKLFF
14	TRBV9	-	TRBJ2-2	few	TGTGCCAGCAGCCTCAGGTGGCCCGGGGAGGAGCTGTTTTTT	CASSLRWPGEELFF
14	TRBV4-2	-	TRBJ1-1	-	TGTGCCAGCAGCCAAGGAGACGGGGGCGCTGAAGCCTTCTTT	CASSQGDGGAEAFF
13	TRBV2	-	TRBJ1-5	few	TGTGCCAGCAAAAGCGAAGGGCCTCAGCCCCAGCATTTT	CASKSEGPQPQHF
14	TRBV15	-	TRBJ2-2	-	TGTGCCACCAGCAGAGATCTGGGGTCCGGGGAGCTGTTTTTT	CATSRDLGSGELFF
14	TRBV5-1	-	TRBJ1-1	few	TGCGCCAGCAGCTTGGACAGGTGGAACACTGAAGCTTTCTTT	CASSLDRWNTEAFF
16	TRBV7-2	-	TRBJ2-7	-	TGTGCCAGCAGACCCGACGGGACACCTTACTCCTACGAGCAGTACTTC	CASRPDGTPYSYEQYF
14	TRBV29-1	-	TRBJ2-7	-	TGCAGCGTCGCCGGGACAAGGAGCTCCTACGAGCAGTACTTC	CSVAGTRSSYEQYF
13	TRBV20-1	-	TRBJ1-2	few	TGCAGTGCTAGAGATCTTTTTGGGGGCGGCTACACCTTC	CSARDLFGGGYTF
13	TRBV29-1	-	TRBJ1-1	few	TGCAGCGTTGTTGACGGAGTGAACACTGAAGCTTTCTTT	CSVVDGVNTEAFF
12	TRBV12-3/TRBV12-4	-	TRBJ1-1	-	TGTGCCAGCAACAATGGCAACACTGAAGCTTTCTTT	CASNNGNTEAFF
15	TRBV7-9	-	TRBJ2-7	-	TGTGCCAGCAGCTTAAGCCCCGGGCCTACCTACGAGCAGTACTTC	CASSLSPGPTYEQYF
14	TRBV2	-	TRBJ2-7	-	TGTGCCAGCAGACAAGAGATCTCAGCCTACGAGCAGTACTTC	CASRQEISAYEQYF
14	TRBV28	-	TRBJ2-7	-	TGTGCCAGCGGCCTGCCCGGGAAGGTTTACGAGCAGTACTTC	CASGLPGKVYEQYF
15	TRBV7-2	TRBD2	TRBJ2-3	few	TGTGCCAGCAGCTTAGAGAATCGCGGGGGGGTTCCGCAGTATTTT	CASSLENRGGVPQYF
12	TRBV29-1	-	TRBJ1-1	-	TGCAGCGTTCGAACCGTGAACACTGAAGCTTTCTTT	CSVRTVNTEAFF
14	TRBV5-1	-	TRBJ1-4	few	TGCGCCAGCAGCTTGGGTAGTAAGGATGAAAAACTGTTTTTT	CASSLGSKDEKLFF